This T cell receptor beta chain derives from a study of siplizumab effects on memory and regulatory T cells. Assay: immunoSEQ multiplex PCR; the TCRdb copy retains only in-frame clones and omits some. Of roughly 9,000 clones in the sample, over 60% were seen once. V shed 0 bases and J shed 4 bases, with 6 bases lying between them. From germline, CDR1 is KGHSH and CDR2 LQKENI. CDR3 length equals 13 residues. This clonotype was obtained from a human donor in good health. This chain connects TRBV18 to TRBJ1-2; D gene unclear. Sequencing was performed on effector memory CD8+ T cells sorted from blood. Indicated subset: unstimulated CD8+ effector memory T cells. This chain's CDR3 is CASSPPTVYGYTF. The CDR3 DNA reads as TGTGCCAGCTCACCACCAACAGTCTATGGCTACACCTTC. The complete variable domain, with remaining parts taken from reference TRBV18 and TRBJ1-2, reads NAGVMQNPRHLVRRRGQEARLRCSPMKGHSHVYWYRQLPEEGLKFMVYLQKENIIDESGMPKERFSAEFPKEGPSILRIQQVVRGDSAAYFCASSPPTVYGYTFGSGTRLTVV.